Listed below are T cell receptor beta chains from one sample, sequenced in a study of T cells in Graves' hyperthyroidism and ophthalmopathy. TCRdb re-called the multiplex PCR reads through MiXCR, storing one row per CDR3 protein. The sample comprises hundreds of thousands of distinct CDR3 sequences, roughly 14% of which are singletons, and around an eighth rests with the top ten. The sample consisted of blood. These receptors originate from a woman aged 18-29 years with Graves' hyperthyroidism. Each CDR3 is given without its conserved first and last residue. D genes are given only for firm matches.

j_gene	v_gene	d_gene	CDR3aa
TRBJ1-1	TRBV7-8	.	ASSRTWGAGTEAF
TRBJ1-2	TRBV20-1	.	SARDPVRAPTNYGYT
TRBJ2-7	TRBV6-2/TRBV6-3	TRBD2	ASSRLAVHEQY
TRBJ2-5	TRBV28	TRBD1	ASSGDREGQTQY
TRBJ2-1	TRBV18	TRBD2	ASSPVLAGATNEQF
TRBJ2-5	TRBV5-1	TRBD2	ASSSGGSVRRETQY
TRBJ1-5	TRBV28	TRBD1	ASTRQGMGAYNQPQH
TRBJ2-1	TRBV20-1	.	SARGPLGYNEQF
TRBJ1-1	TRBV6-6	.	ASSYGGGEAF
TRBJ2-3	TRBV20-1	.	SAALTGTPTDTQY
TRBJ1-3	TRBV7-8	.	ASSLDQRNTTY
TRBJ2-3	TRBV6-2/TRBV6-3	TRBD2	ASSFLAGGVLTDTQY
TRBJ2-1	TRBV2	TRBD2	ASSHEWASGSHNEQF
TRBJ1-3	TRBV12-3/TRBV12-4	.	ASSPDSGNTIY
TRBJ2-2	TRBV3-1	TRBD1	ASSSSSTGRNTGELF
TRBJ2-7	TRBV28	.	ASSLTLKLDGSYEQY
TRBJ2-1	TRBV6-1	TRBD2	ASPGHTSGINEQF
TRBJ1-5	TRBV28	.	ASSFEAEEQPQH
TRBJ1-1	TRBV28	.	ASSLIRESSTEAF
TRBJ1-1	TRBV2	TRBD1	ASSPDTTGKAF
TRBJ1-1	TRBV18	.	ASSPRSLPTEAF
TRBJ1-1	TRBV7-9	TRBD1	ASSSRPGQGASGTEAF
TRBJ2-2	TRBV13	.	ASSLHTGELF
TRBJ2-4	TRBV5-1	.	ASSSGLIQY
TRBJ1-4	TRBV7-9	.	ASSKQQVGGEKLF
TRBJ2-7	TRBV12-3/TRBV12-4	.	ASSPAGYEQY
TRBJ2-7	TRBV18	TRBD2	ASSPGTSRALGEQY
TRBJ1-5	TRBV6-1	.	ASTKLPGQGYQPQH
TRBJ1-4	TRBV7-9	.	ASSLKEGAGNANEKLF
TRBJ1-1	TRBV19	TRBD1	ASSKDRGMNTEAF
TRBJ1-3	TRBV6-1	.	ASRQQGILPSSGNTIY
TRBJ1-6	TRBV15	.	ATSRENRSPLH
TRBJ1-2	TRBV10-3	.	ATLNLRVRGYGYT